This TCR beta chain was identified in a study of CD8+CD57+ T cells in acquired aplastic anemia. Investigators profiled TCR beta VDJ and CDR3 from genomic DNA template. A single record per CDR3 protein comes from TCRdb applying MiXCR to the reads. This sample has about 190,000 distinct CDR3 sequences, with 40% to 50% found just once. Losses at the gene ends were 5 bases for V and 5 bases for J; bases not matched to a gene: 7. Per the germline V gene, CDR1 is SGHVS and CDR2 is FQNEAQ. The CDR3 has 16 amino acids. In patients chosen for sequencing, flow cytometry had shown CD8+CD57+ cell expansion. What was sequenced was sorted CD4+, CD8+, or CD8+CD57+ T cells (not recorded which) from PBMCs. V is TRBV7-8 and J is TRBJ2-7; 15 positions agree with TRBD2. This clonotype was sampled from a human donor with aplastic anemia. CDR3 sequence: CASSLGGLAGGDEQYF. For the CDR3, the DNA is TGTGCCAGCAGCCTTGGGGGACTAGCGGGAGGTGACGAGCAGTACTTC.